The 24 T cell receptor beta chains in this list originate from one sample, sequenced in a study of beta chain features in type 1 diabetes. Study-level results: Type 1 diabetes patients had TCRB CDR3s that were shorter (moderately but significantly so) in all four CD4+ subsets.

No antigen has been identified for these receptors. Sequencing targeted expressed TCRB transcripts, as all isolated RNA had been reverse transcribed. Generated by immunoSEQ multiplex PCR, the TCRdb table keeps only in-frame clones and is missing some. There are approximately 600,000 clones in the sample; around 11% occur only once, and around 0.12% lies in the top ten. The specimen sequenced was naive CD4+ T cells from blood. These receptors came from a man aged 30 to 45 with type 1 diabetes.

In its sample, this clone was seen a few times. The chain couples TRBV7-2 to TRBJ1-1; D not certain. Germline values: CDR1 SGHTA, CDR2 FQGNSA. The CDR3 contains 12 residues. The ends were cut back, 5 bases at V and 5 bases at J, with 9 bases in the middle. CDR3 coding DNA: TGTGCCAGCAGCCGAGGGTGGACTGAAGCTTTCTTT. Residues: CASSRGWTEAFF.

This chain uses TRBV2 with TRBJ2-7; no reliable D call. The V gene lost 5 bases and the J gene lost 2 bases, with 10 bases spanning the gap. CDR3 length equals 13 residues. Germline assignment: CDR1 SNHLY and CDR2 FYNNEI. The DNA for the CDR3 is TGTGCCAGCAGTACCGGTCTCACCTACGAGCAGTACTTC. This codes for CASSTGLTYEQYF.

The table lists this clone with a few counts. V usage is TRBV28 and J usage is TRBJ2-5; D gene unclear. Germline V gives CDR1 MDHEN, CDR2 SYDVKM. This CDR3 has 14 residues. Deletions cut 7 bases from V and 5 bases from J, with 17 bases between. The CDR3 spells CASTGSLGLETQYF. Here the CDR3 DNA reads TGTGCCAGCACCGGTTCTCTCGGGTTGGAGACCCAGTACTTC. The variable domain in full, with the rest retrieved from reference TRBV28 and TRBJ2-5, is DVKVTQSSRYLVKRTGEKVFLECVQDMDHENMFWYRQDPGLGLRLIYFSYDVKMKEKGDIPEGYSVSREKKERFSLILESASTNQTSMYLCASTGSLGLETQYFGPGTRLLVL.

This clone was seen a handful of times. This chain uses TRBV15 with TRBJ2-5; no reliable D call. Germline CDR1 is LNHNV and CDR2 is YYDKDF (reference sequence). The V and J ends lost 6 bases and 5 bases respectively, with 7 bases between them. This CDR3 is 11 amino acids long. The CDR3 reads CATRKLETQYF. The CDR3, as DNA: TGTGCCACCAGGAAGCTGGAGACCCAGTACTTC.

This rearrangement joins TRBV7-2 to TRBJ1-1; a weak D match, TRBD1 (5 bases). The CDR3 runs to 14 residues. Germline values: CDR1 SGHTA, CDR2 FQGNSA. Trimming took 5 bases from V and 0 from J, leaving 10 bases between them. The CDR3 bases are TGTGCCAGCAGCCACGGGACGGTGAACACTGAAGCTTTCTTT. The encoded protein is CASSHGTVNTEAFF.

This chain uses TRBV5-6 with TRBJ2-1, with D unresolved. Trimming removed 1 base at V and 8 bases at J, with 10 bases between. CDR1 and CDR2 from the germline V gene are SGHDT and YYEEEE. This CDR3 is 13 amino acids long. The CDR3 sequence: CASSLTGTDEQFF. The CDR3 nucleotides read TGTGCCAGCAGCTTGACGGGTACCGATGAGCAGTTCTTC.

Of note for this clone: Within the sample, other DNA sequences also encode this same CDR3. This chain uses TRBV20-1 with TRBJ2-7; D unclear. V was cut by 1 base and J by 3 bases, with 4 bases left in between. The CDR3 covers 11 residues. CDR1 and CDR2 (germline): DFQATT, SNEGSKA (reference sequence). CDR3 in DNA: TGCAGTGCTAGAGGCGGCTACGAGCAGTACTTC. Translated, it gives CSARGGYEQYF.

The chain uses TRBV5-4 and TRBJ2-1; D may match TRBD1 or TRBD2 (5 bases each). Germline values: CDR1 SGHNT, CDR2 YYREEE (reference sequence). The ends were cut back, 6 bases at V and 0 bases at J, with 22 bases in the middle. CDR3 size: 18 residues. CDR3: CASTTLGEKKSSYNEQFF. In nucleotides, the CDR3 is TGTGCCAGCACCACTTTGGGGGAGAAAAAGAGCTCCTACAATGAGCAGTTCTTC.

This clone appeared a few times. V gene TRBV6-5 combines with J gene TRBJ2-7; D gene ambiguous. In germline, CDR1 is MNHEY, CDR2 SVGAGI. This CDR3 is built from 14 residues. The germline V and J ends were trimmed by 2 bases and 3 bases, with 11 bases remaining between them. CDR3: CASSYGRRDYEQYF. In nucleotides, the CDR3 is TGTGCCAGCAGTTACGGGCGGAGAGACTACGAGCAGTACTTC.

V gene TRBV4-3 combines with J gene TRBJ2-2; D ambiguous. The length of the CDR3 is 14 residues. Per germline, CDR1 LGHNA and CDR2 YSLEER. Trimming cost V 2 bases and J 4 bases, with 8 bases left between them. The CDR3 sequence is CASSQFISTGELFF. As DNA, the CDR3 is TGCGCCAGCAGCCAATTTATAAGCACCGGGGAGCTGTTTTTT.

The chain employs TRBV27 and TRBJ1-5, with a weak D call TRBD1 (6 bases). Trimming stripped 6 bases from V and 4 bases from J, with 16 bases between. CDR3 length: 15 residues. The V gene's germline CDR1 is MNHEY and CDR2 SMNVEV (reference sequence). CDR3 DNA sequence: TGTGCCAGCAGCGCCGACACCAGGGGTAATCAGCCCCAGCATTTT. Translation: CASSADTRGNQPQHF.

This clone was recorded a few times. This sequence joins TRBV19 and TRBJ1-1; 7 positions match TRBD1. V was clipped by 7 bases and J by 1 base; unmatched bases: 9. Germline CDR1 and CDR2: LNHDA and SQIVND (reference sequence). The CDR3 sequence is 15 residues long. The CDR3: CASTHPDRRNTEAFF. CDR3 in DNA: TGTGCCAGTACCCACCCGGACAGGCGGAACACTGAAGCTTTCTTT.

This clone was seen a handful of times. This chain links TRBV7-2 with TRBJ1-5; 7 bases map to TRBD1. Trimming at V came to 1 base and at J to 6 bases, leaving 9 bases not matched to a gene. CDR1 and CDR2 (germline): SGHTA, FQGNSA. The length of the CDR3 is 16 residues. The CDR3 loop is CASSLVGGPLPQPQHF. CDR3 sequence (DNA): TGTGCCAGCAGCTTAGTAGGGGGCCCGCTTCCTCAGCCCCAGCATTTT.

This clone was detected a few times. The V gene is TRBV19, the J gene TRBJ2-2, with TRBD2 matching 12 bases. Germline-derived CDR1 and CDR2 are LNHDA and SQIVND (reference sequence). V trimming: 10 bases; J trimming: 1 base; junction bases outside the gene matches: 4. CDR3 size: 15 residues. The CDR3 sequence: CATRLAGENTGELFF. In nucleotides, the CDR3 is TGTGCCACTAGACTAGCGGGGGAGAACACCGGGGAGCTGTTTTTT.

The genes are TRBV5-1 and TRBJ1-2; possibly TRBD1 for D (5 bases). This CDR3 is built from 14 residues. Trimming took off 2 bases at V and 4 bases at J, with 12 bases between the two ends. Germline V gene data show CDR1 as SGHRS and CDR2 as YFSETQ. The CDR3 is CASSFRVGSYGYTF. The CDR3, as DNA: TGCGCCAGCAGCTTCAGGGTTGGGAGCTATGGCTACACCTTC.

The V gene is TRBV7-6, the J gene TRBJ1-5, with D hard to call. With 2 bases removed from V and 0 bases from J, the gap between germline ends came to 14 bases. The germline CDR1 and CDR2 sequences are SGHVS and FNYEAQ. This CDR3 contains 17 residues. The CDR3 sequence: CASSLTQGSDSNQPQHF. The DNA for the CDR3 is TGTGCCAGCAGCTTAACTCAAGGGTCGGATAGCAATCAGCCCCAGCATTTT.

This clone has just a few counts. The V call is TRBV7-2, the J call TRBJ1-2; D may be TRBD1 (5 bases). Trimming cost V 0 bases and J 4 bases, with 9 bases left between them. Germline V CDR1 and CDR2: SGHTA, FQGNSA. The CDR3 consists of 14 residues. The CDR3 DNA follows: TGTGCCAGCAGCTTAGCGGGGGTGGGCTATGGCTACACCTTC. This encodes CASSLAGVGYGYTF.

This clone was seen a handful of times. The chain joins TRBV9 to TRBJ2-1, with a weak D call TRBD1 (7 bases). Trimming cost V 4 bases and J 3 bases, with 14 bases left between them. The germline gives CDR1 SGDLS, CDR2 YYNGEE. This CDR3 has 15 residues. The CDR3 sequence: CASSPPGDSYNEQFF. CDR3 DNA: TGTGCCAGCAGCCCCCCGGGGGACAGCTACAATGAGCAGTTCTTC.

The table lists this clone with a few counts. V usage is TRBV5-4 and J usage is TRBJ2-7; 10 nucleotides match TRBD1. There are 14 residues in the CDR3. Unmatched junction bases numbered 6, after V lost 3 bases and J lost 6 bases. Looked up from germline, CDR1 is SGHNT and CDR2 is YYREEE (reference sequence). The CDR3 loop is CASSSPGQGTEQYF. The CDR3 DNA follows: TGTGCCAGCAGCTCCCCGGGACAGGGGACCGAGCAGTACTTC.

This sequence joins TRBV29-1 and TRBJ1-2; D may be TRBD1 (5 bases). Germline V gene sequence: CDR1 SQVTM, CDR2 ANQGSEA. V was trimmed by 3 bases and J by 1 base, leaving 12 bases between them. The CDR3 sequence is 14 residues long. CDR3 nucleotides: TGCAGCGTTGATAAGGGACGGGTTAACTATGGCTACACCTTC. Translated, it gives CSVDKGRVNYGYTF.

This clone was seen only a few times. The gene calls are TRBV28 and TRBJ1-6; D gene unclear. Germline values: CDR1 MDHEN, CDR2 SYDVKM. Trimming pared 3 bases from V and 8 bases from J, leaving 17 bases between. The CDR3 totals 16 residues. The CDR3 coding sequence is TGTGCCAGCAGTTTCCCGATGAGTCGGCCATATTCACCCCTCCACTTT. Its translation: CASSFPMSRPYSPLHF.

This clone was counted only a few times. Other nucleotide sequences in the sample specify the same CDR3. The chain is built from TRBV7-2 and TRBJ2-3, with 10 positions matching TRBD1. J lost 4 bases, V lost 5 bases, and 3 bases had no gene match. The CDR3 has 14 residues. Germline V gene data show CDR1 as SGHTA and CDR2 as FQGNSA. This CDR3 reads CASSPGQGADTQYF. The CDR3 DNA sequence: TGTGCCAGCAGCCCAGGACAGGGGGCAGATACGCAGTATTTT.

This clone showed up just a few times. The V call is TRBV7-9, the J call TRBJ2-1; 10 bases match TRBD1. Losses at the gene ends were 2 bases for V and 5 bases for J; bases not matched to a gene: 3. This CDR3 is 15 amino acids long. The germline gives CDR1 SEHNR, CDR2 FQNEAQ (reference sequence). CDR3 protein: CASSLRTGGNNEQFF. CDR3 DNA sequence: TGTGCCAGCAGCTTACGGACAGGGGGAAACAATGAGCAGTTCTTC. Full variable domain (missing parts from reference TRBV7-9 and TRBJ2-1): DTGVSQNPRHKITKRGQNVTFRCDPISEHNRLYWYRQTLGQGPEFLTYFQNEAQLEKSRLLSDRFSAERPKGSFSTLEIQRTEQGDSAMYLCASSLRTGGNNEQFFGPGTRLTVL.

The rearrangement links TRBV18 to TRBJ2-7; either TRBD1 or TRBD2 may fit D (5 bases each). The ends were cut back, 6 bases at V and 3 bases at J, with 18 bases in the middle. The CDR3 runs 15 residues. Germline lookup yields CDR1 KGHSH and CDR2 LQKENI. CDR3 region: CASSTLGTDGYEQYF. For the CDR3, the DNA is TGTGCCAGCTCGACCTTGGGGACGGATGGCTACGAGCAGTACTTC.